The rows below give T cell receptor beta chains drawn from one sample of a study of CD8 T cells in ankylosing spondylitis. TCRdb independently ran MiXCR on the 5' RACE reads; one entry per CDR3 protein. The table shows 150,000 to 200,000 distinct CDR3 sequences, with about a sixth occurring only once. Sequencing was carried out using blood, either unsorted or a sorted T cell fraction (not recorded which). Receptors originate from a male donor with ankylosing spondylitis or in good health (not recorded which). The CDR3 runs from the conserved cysteine through the conserved F or W.

V gene,CDR3 protein
TRBV28,CASSSIGLAGSYEQYF
TRBV7-8,CASSLGAARGPPYEQYF
TRBV20-1,CSASLPGLVVEQYF
TRBV12-3/TRBV12-4,CASSLGRGQIVYEQYF
TRBV12-3/TRBV12-4,CASSFGTGAEQYF
TRBV20-1,CSARDLGTLNEQFF
TRBV28,CASRSWTEETQYF
TRBV7-6,CASSVWAKNTGELFF
TRBV20-1,CSARALFNEQFF
TRBV5-6,CASSSGQRFVDEQFF
TRBV20-1,CSAWDRGKANEKLFF
TRBV6-6,CASSVDRGRETQYF
TRBV28,CASSPGGSPVTGELFF
TRBV5-1,CASSLGGENYNEQFF
TRBV12-3/TRBV12-4,CASSSPSGSMNTQYF
TRBV4-1,CASSQDEAIRDEQFF
TRBV14,CASSQQTNYGYTF
TRBV10-3,CAISESSTDTQYF
TRBV27,CASSLTGVNEKLFF
TRBV5-1,CASRVNFGSNEKLFF
TRBV5-1,CASSPGTGELFF
TRBV12-3/TRBV12-4,CASSSAVEQYF
TRBV7-2,CASTQSRVQDTQYF
TRBV5-1,CASSFEGAEAFF
TRBV6-1,CASPGLGLNTEAFF
TRBV2,CASSLVVSAGGYTF
TRBV12-3/TRBV12-4,CASNVDRGAFSGNTIYF